Below, one T cell receptor beta chain is given with its context. Its antigen is currently unknown. This sample is drawn from a study of T cells in localized non-small cell lung cancer. Whole-study results and caveats: Higher blood T cell density tracked longer overall survival. Adjacent uninvolved lung tissue had the highest T cell clonality, exceeding tumor.

The table came from immunoSEQ multiplex PCR; TCRdb's copy has only in-frame clones and leaves some out. Of about 77,000 clones listed, 70% to 90% were seen once; the top ten hold less than 25%. The starting material was peripheral blood, obtained before any cancer treatment. This TCR was recovered from a woman aged 35 to 70 with stage I squamous cell lung carcinoma.

The CDR3 loop reads CASWDRANYGYTF. The CDR3 DNA is TGTGCCAGTTGGGACAGGGCGAACTATGGCTACACCTTC. The chain is built from TRBV19 and TRBJ1-2; 9 positions match TRBD1. CDR1 and CDR2 from the germline V gene are LNHDA and SQIVND (reference sequence). This CDR3 comprises 13 residues. V lost 8 bases, J lost 2 bases, and 3 bases stayed unmatched.